Following are 2 T cell receptor beta chains from one sample sequenced in a study of shared clonotypes between healthy human individuals (dated by TCRdb to the early 2020s). For the CD8 naive samples, CD45RO-negative cells were positively selected for CCR7, yielding a CD45RA+CCR7+ population from which TemRA cells were excluded. Libraries were constructed by the immunoSEQ multiplex PCR assay. The table was pulled from immuneACCESS by TCRdb, which kept in-frame rearrangements only. Such tables lose some clones; where checked, under half of the loss comes from unresolved V genes, and the rest has no known cause. The sample records roughly 810,000 clones, about 96% of which are singletons. Less than 0.25% of the sample is held by the ten biggest clonotypes. The source material was naive CD8+ T cells sorted from blood. This sample's cell subset or site label indicates: CD45RA+CCR7+. The receptors stem from a young man in good health.

The chain combines TRBV6-1 with TRBJ2-7; a weak D match, TRBD1 (5 bases). CDR3 length equals 18 residues. Germline-derived CDR1 and CDR2 are MNHNS and SASEGT. With 2 bases removed from V and 3 bases from J, the gap between germline ends came to 23 bases. In nucleotides, the CDR3 is TGTGCCAGCAGTGAACCGGGTGTCTCTAGGATAGGGGTCTACGAGCAGTACTTC. It is translated as CASSEPGVSRIGVYEQYF.

The V and J genes are TRBV2 and TRBJ1-5, with TRBD1 as a possible D gene (5 bases). Trimming stripped 8 bases from V and 6 bases from J, with 11 bases between. This CDR3 comprises 12 residues. CDR1 is SNHLY, CDR2 FYNNEI, per germline. The DNA for the CDR3 is TGTGCCAGCCGGCAGGGAAGTCAGCCCCAGCATTTT. The encoded protein is CASRQGSQPQHF.